A selection of T cell receptor beta chains follows, all from one sample in a study of CD8 T cells in ankylosing spondylitis. TCRdb re-called the 5' RACE reads with MiXCR, one entry per CDR3 protein. Among about 750,000 distinct CDR3 sequences listed, around 20% were seen once. The sample was blood, either unsorted or a sorted T cell fraction (not recorded which). These receptors were obtained from a male donor with ankylosing spondylitis. Both conserved end residues are part of each CDR3. D genes are given only for firm matches. Expanded clones get a size class; other rows say once, few or many, or leave the size out.

>few|TRBV7-7|TRBJ2-2|TRBD2
CASGSLSGARAGELFF
TGTGCTAGCGGGAGTCTCTCGGGGGCTCGGGCCGGGGAGCTGTTTTTT
>NA|TRBV12-3/TRBV12-4|TRBJ2-2|TRBD2
CASRPSATSGGNTGELFF
TGTGCCAGCAGACCCTCCGCGACTAGCGGGGGGAACACCGGGGAGCTGTTTTTT
>NA|TRBV20-1|TRBJ2-2|NA
CSARASGSAGELFF
TGCAGTGCTAGAGCAAGCGGCTCCGCCGGGGAGCTGTTTTTT
>NA|TRBV12-3/TRBV12-4|TRBJ2-7|TRBD1
CASSYGTVTYEQYF
TGTGCCAGCAGTTACGGGACAGTAACCTACGAGCAGTACTTC
>NA|TRBV10-3|TRBJ1-5|NA
CAISEGGGVNQPQHF
TGTGCCATCAGTGAGGGGGGGGGTGTCAATCAGCCCCAGCATTTT
>few|TRBV4-2|TRBJ1-5|NA
CASSQDINQPQHF
TGTGCCAGCAGCCAAGACATCAATCAGCCCCAGCATTTT
>NA|TRBV3-1|TRBJ2-1|TRBD2
CASSQELAGYNEQFF
TGTGCCAGCAGCCAAGAACTAGCGGGGTACAATGAGCAGTTCTTC
>NA|TRBV4-2|TRBJ1-3|TRBD1
CASSRGTGNSGNTIYF
TGTGCCAGCAGCCGGGGGACAGGGAACTCTGGAAACACCATATATTTT
>many|TRBV20-1|TRBJ1-1|TRBD1
CSAKKGQAVPHF
TGCAGTGCTAAAAAGGGACAGGCAGTTCCCCATTTT
>NA|TRBV4-1|TRBJ1-5|NA
CASSQVGGGLSNQPQHF
TGCGCCAGCAGCCAAGTCGGTGGGGGACTTAGCAATCAGCCCCAGCATTTT
>NA|TRBV5-1|TRBJ1-1|TRBD1
CASSYSGTAEAFF
TGCGCCAGCAGCTATTCCGGGACAGCTGAAGCTTTCTTT
>few|TRBV6-1|TRBJ1-5|NA
CASSSRDLDQPQHF
TGTGCCAGCAGTAGCCGGGACTTAGATCAGCCCCAGCATTTT
>NA|TRBV2|TRBJ2-5|TRBD1
CASSAGQGETQYF
TGTGCCAGCAGTGCCGGACAGGGCGAGACCCAGTACTTC
>few|TRBV7-2|TRBJ1-4|NA
CASSFSGSGEKLFF
TGTGCCAGCAGCTTCTCGGGGTCTGGGGAAAAACTGTTTTTT
>few|TRBV29-1|TRBJ1-1|NA
CSVVSVEAFF
TGCAGCGTTGTTTCTGTTGAAGCTTTCTTT
>few|TRBV29-1|TRBJ1-5|TRBD1
CSVRQGRNQPQHF
TGCAGCGTTCGACAGGGACGTAATCAGCCCCAGCATTTT
>few|TRBV7-9|TRBJ1-1|TRBD1
CASSLPGQGYADTEAFF
TGTGCCAGCAGTCTCCCGGGACAGGGGTACGCGGACACTGAAGCTTTCTTT
>few|TRBV5-1|TRBJ1-6|TRBD1
CASSGGTATIRSPLHF
TGCGCCAGCAGCGGTGGGACAGCGACAATCAGATCACCCCTCCACTTT